The clone carrying this TCR beta chain appeared a single time. What it recognizes is unknown. This record comes from a study of T cell responses to AZD1222 COVID-19 vaccine. Study-wide findings and caveats: Per reports, nearly half of all spike-specific TCRs target regions that are unmutated in variants.

Deletions cut 2 bases from V and 2 bases from J, with 9 bases between. The V gene's germline CDR1 is SGHTA and CDR2 FQGNSA. This CDR3 is built from 14 residues. Method: immunoSEQ multiplex PCR; TCRdb's copy keeps in-frame clones and lacks some. The sample has 90,000 to 120,000 clones, about 90% seen once. This TCR came from an adult in good health. The specimen was peripheral blood, collected on day 0 of AZD1222 vaccination. This chain links TRBV7-2 with TRBJ2-5; no firm D call. CDR3 loop: CASSLSAFQETQYF. Here the CDR3 DNA reads TGTGCCAGCAGCTTATCAGCGTTTCAAGAGACCCAGTACTTC.